Shown below are 27 T cell receptor beta chains from a single sample sequenced in a study of T-cell reconstitution after alpha-beta-depleted transplantation in children. Unique molecular identifiers tagged the TCRbeta library. TCRdb re-analysed the PCR reads in MiXCR, keeping a single row per CDR3 protein. Among about 400,000 distinct CDR3 sequences listed, over 20% were seen once. Sequenced material: PBMCs from the stem cell graft donor, taken from the stem cell graft. These receptors all come from a human donor who donated a stem cell graft to a child with acute myeloid leukemia.

This clonotype showed up just a few times. J is TRBJ2-1 and V is TRBV7-8, with 8 bases fitting TRBD2. CDR3 size: 13 residues. Germline CDR1 is SGHVS and CDR2 is FQNEAQ. The V segment lost 9 bases and the J segment 6 bases; nucleotides outside the gene matches: 7. CDR3: CASAGGPLNEQFF. The CDR3 DNA reads TGTGCCAGTGCGGGAGGACCCCTCAATGAGCAGTTCTTC. The entire variable domain, with the rest obtained from reference TRBV7-8 and TRBJ2-1, is as follows: GAGVSQSPRYKVAKRGQDVALRCDPISGHVSLFWYQQALGQGPEFLTYFQNEAQLDKSGLPSDRFFAERPEGSVSTLKIQRTQQEDSAVYLCASAGGPLNEQFFGPGTRLTVL.

This clonotype was detected only a few times. The chain employs TRBV28 and TRBJ2-7; D tentatively fits TRBD1 or TRBD2 (6 bases each). Trimming removed 7 bases from V and 0 bases from J, with 16 bases in between. The germline V gene has CDR1 MDHEN and CDR2 SYDVKM. This CDR3 is built from 15 residues. The CDR3 reads CASNLGGGPSYEQYF. Here the CDR3 DNA reads TGTGCCAGCAACCTGGGGGGCGGGCCCTCCTACGAGCAGTACTTC.

This clonotype occurred many times. The CDR3 DNA reads as TGCAGTGCTGGTGCCGGGACAGGGGTTGGGAGCAATCAGCCCCAGCATTTT. This encodes CSAGAGTGVGSNQPQHF. The V call is TRBV20-1, the J call TRBJ1-5, with TRBD1 identical over 10 bases. From germline, CDR1 is DFQATT and CDR2 SNEGSKA (reference sequence). J was trimmed by 1 base and V by 5 bases; bases with no gene match: 11. The CDR3 is 17 residues long.

This clonotype has just a few counts. The chain combines TRBV28 with TRBJ2-7, with 10 bases that match TRBD1. The junction had 7 bases not matched to a gene; V was cut back by 3 bases and J by 5 bases. This CDR3 has 15 residues. In germline, CDR1 is MDHEN, CDR2 SYDVKM. The CDR3 spells CASSFHRDRGHEQYF. In nucleotides, the CDR3 is TGTGCCAGCAGTTTCCACCGGGACAGGGGCCACGAGCAGTACTTC.

This clonotype was seen repeatedly, ten times or more. This chain joins TRBV12-3 or TRBV12-4 and TRBJ2-7; TRBD1 is a possible D gene (6 bases). CDR3 length equals 14 residues. Trimming removed 6 bases from V and 1 base from J, with 13 bases in between. The CDR3 DNA sequence: TGTGCCAGCAGGGAACAGGGTATTTCCTACGAGCAGTACTTC. Translating it yields CASREQGISYEQYF.

This chain connects TRBV12-3 or TRBV12-4 to TRBJ2-3; D perhaps matches TRBD2 (7 bases). CDR3 size: 14 residues. Trimming took 6 bases from V and 4 from J, leaving 14 bases between them. Here the CDR3 reads CASSLGGGADTQYF. CDR3 nucleotide sequence: TGTGCCAGCAGCCTCGGAGGGGGGGCAGATACGCAGTATTTT.

The chain links TRBV28 to TRBJ2-7; D is unresolved. Looked up from germline, CDR1 is MDHEN and CDR2 is SYDVKM. CDR3 length: 15 amino acids. V lost 3 bases and J lost 4, with 16 bases in between. The CDR3 nucleotides read TGTGCCAGCAGTTTGGGTGGGGTCCCATCTTACGAGCAGTACTTC. This gives the protein CASSLGGVPSYEQYF.

Ten or more counts support this clonotype. The junction does not match germline at one end; this may be a read error. The rearrangement uses TRBV7-7 and TRBJ2-5, with D unresolved. The CDR3 covers 13 residues. Germline V gives CDR1 SSHAT, CDR2 FNYEAQ (reference sequence). CDR3 sequence reads: CASSLTPAETQYF. DNA for the CDR3: TGTGCTAGCAGCTTAACGCCAGCAGAGACCCAGTACTTC.

The J gene is TRBJ2-1, the V gene TRBV2; 12 nucleotides agree with TRBD2. CDR1 and CDR2 (germline): SNHLY, FYNNEI. The CDR3 is made up of 18 amino acids. After removal of 0 bases from V and 9 bases from J, the junction contained 12 bases not matched to a gene. In nucleotides, the CDR3 is TGTGCCAGCAGTGAAGCCCCTCTAGCGGGAGGGTATCAGACTGAGCAGTTCTTC. This sequence encodes CASSEAPLAGGYQTEQFF.

This clonotype turned up a few times. V and J are TRBV5-1 and TRBJ2-5; 9 bases agree with TRBD1. CDR1 and CDR2 from the germline V gene are SGHRS and YFSETQ. The CDR3 spans 14 residues. V lost 6 bases and J lost 4; bases outside the gene matches: 7. The CDR3 region has the DNA TGCGCCAGCAATGTACAGGGGGCGGGAGAGACCCAGTACTTC. Its translation is CASNVQGAGETQYF.

In this sample, this clonotype turned up a few times. The chain links TRBV28 to TRBJ2-1, with 8 bases fitting TRBD2. The CDR3 covers 13 residues. V shed 9 bases and J 4 bases; nucleotides not matched to a gene: 5. Germline V CDR1 and CDR2: MDHEN, SYDVKM. The CDR3 bases are TGTGCCAGTCATAGCGGGATATACAATGAGCAGTTCTTC. It translates to CASHSGIYNEQFF.

This chain links TRBV7-2 with TRBJ2-7; D uncertain. Germline V CDR1 and CDR2: SGHTA, FQGNSA. V lost 1 base and J 2 bases, leaving 9 bases between the germline ends. CDR3 length: 14 residues. The chain's CDR3 is CASSLGAATYEQYF. The CDR3 DNA sequence: TGTGCCAGCAGCTTAGGGGCAGCTACCTACGAGCAGTACTTC.

This clonotype was counted only a few times. V gene TRBV5-1 combines with J gene TRBJ2-1, with D possibly TRBD2 on 6 matching bases. Trimming left V 0 bases short and J 0 bases short, with 13 bases between. From germline, CDR1 is SGHRS and CDR2 YFSETQ. CDR3 length: 17 residues. The CDR3 region is CASSLGPSESSYNEQFF. In DNA, the CDR3 is TGCGCCAGCAGCTTGGGGCCTAGCGAGAGCTCCTACAATGAGCAGTTCTTC.

The V gene is TRBV20-1, the J gene TRBJ2-5, with D possibly matching TRBD2 (6 bases). The CDR3 runs 12 residues. Germline V gene data show CDR1 as DFQATT and CDR2 as SNEGSKA (reference sequence). Trimming took 3 bases from V and 10 from J, leaving 15 bases between them. The DNA for the CDR3 is TGCAGTGCTAGTGGGGCTTGGGGGGACCAGTACTTC. This sequence encodes CSASGAWGDQYF.

This clonotype was counted only a few times. The genes are TRBV10-3 and TRBJ2-4, with D tentatively TRBD1 (5 bases). The CDR3 runs 15 residues. Germline-derived CDR1 and CDR2 are ENHRY and SYGVKD. With 0 bases removed from V and 3 bases from J, the gap between germline ends came to 9 bases. This chain's CDR3 is CAISESGAGKNIQYF. The CDR3 DNA reads as TGTGCCATCAGTGAGTCAGGGGCAGGCAAAAACATTCAGTACTTC.

This rearrangement joins TRBV12-3 or TRBV12-4 to TRBJ2-5; 7 nucleotides match TRBD2. This CDR3 is built from 14 residues. The V gene end was trimmed by 4 bases and the J gene end by 0 bases; junction bases not matched to a gene: 2. The chain's CDR3 is CASSSSGYQETQYF. In nucleotides, the CDR3 is TGTGCCAGCAGTTCTAGCGGCTACCAAGAGACCCAGTACTTC.

This chain uses TRBV29-1 with TRBJ2-7; perhaps TRBD2 as D (5 bases). CDR3 length: 13 residues. The V end lost 5 bases, the J end lost 5 bases, and 16 bases lay between the germline ends. CDR1 and CDR2 (germline): SQVTM, ANQGSEA. The CDR3 reads CSVWGGLSNEQYF. The DNA for the CDR3 is TGCAGCGTTTGGGGTGGACTTTCTAACGAGCAGTACTTC.

The chain has TRBV5-1 and TRBJ2-7; TRBD1 agrees at 9 bases. Germline assignment: CDR1 SGHRS and CDR2 YFSETQ. This CDR3 is built from 15 residues. The trim removed 1 base at V and 2 bases at J, leaving 4 bases unmatched. In DNA, the CDR3 is TGCGCCAGCAGCTTGCCCGGGACAGGGACCTACGAGCAGTACTTC. Its protein is CASSLPGTGTYEQYF.

This clonotype was recorded at least ten times. This chain joins TRBV20-1 and TRBJ2-3; 10 bases fit TRBD2. The CDR3 consists of 13 residues. Looked up from germline, CDR1 is DFQATT and CDR2 is SNEGSKA (reference sequence). V was clipped by 6 bases and J by 7 bases; unmatched bases: 7. This chain's CDR3 is CSAKREGANTQYF. As DNA, the CDR3 is TGCAGTGCGAAGCGGGAGGGAGCAAATACGCAGTATTTT.

This clonotype was seen a few times. V and J are TRBV20-1 and TRBJ1-1, with a weak D call TRBD1 (6 bases). The V gene lost 6 bases and the J gene lost 4 bases, with 15 bases spanning the gap. The CDR3 length is 13 residues. The germline V gene has CDR1 DFQATT and CDR2 SNEGSKA (reference sequence). In DNA form, the CDR3 reads TGCAGTGCAGGGGGGGATGCGGCCACTGAAGCTTTCTTT. This encodes CSAGGDAATEAFF.

The chain joins TRBV28 to TRBJ1-2; no firm D call. CDR3 length equals 13 residues. The V gene's germline CDR1 is MDHEN and CDR2 SYDVKM. V was shortened by 3 bases and J by 2 bases, with 7 bases between the two germline ends. This CDR3 is CASSFNRNYGYTF. For the CDR3, the DNA is TGTGCCAGCAGTTTTAACAGAAACTATGGCTACACCTTC.

The rearrangement uses TRBV24-1 and TRBJ2-3; D possibly matches TRBD1 or TRBD2 (6 bases each). V was trimmed by 4 bases and J by 5 bases, leaving 21 bases between them. In germline, CDR1 is KGHDR, CDR2 SFDVKD. The CDR3 extends over 17 amino acids. The CDR3 sequence is CATSDLGGGLSKDTQYF. CDR3 coding DNA: TGTGCCACCAGTGACTTAGGAGGGGGGCTTTCCAAAGATACGCAGTATTTT.

This clonotype was recorded a few times. The CDR3 loop reads CSAQRGVTGKNIQYF. DNA for the CDR3: TGCAGTGCTCAACGCGGGGTGACGGGCAAAAACATTCAGTACTTC. The chain recombines TRBV20-1 with TRBJ2-4; D perhaps matches TRBD2 (6 bases). The V end was cut by 5 bases, the J end by 3 bases, with 17 bases between. The CDR3 loop spans 15 amino acids. Germline V CDR1 and CDR2: DFQATT, SNEGSKA (reference sequence).

This clonotype has a count of ten or more. The gene calls are TRBV12-3 or TRBV12-4 and TRBJ2-3, with D perhaps TRBD2 (5 bases). Trimming cost V 3 bases and J 0 bases, with 7 bases left between them. The CDR3 consists of 14 residues. CDR3 amino acids: CASSLGGSTDTQYF. The DNA of the CDR3 is TGTGCCAGCAGTTTGGGCGGGAGCACAGATACGCAGTATTTT.

The chain recombines TRBV4-3 with TRBJ2-7; TRBD1 aligns across 8 bases. Germline trimming cut 3 bases from V and 5 bases from J; bases unmatched to any gene: 3. Per germline, CDR1 LGHNA and CDR2 YSLEER. This CDR3 is 13 amino acids long. The chain's CDR3 is CASSHYRGDEQYF. The CDR3, as DNA: TGCGCCAGCAGCCATTACAGGGGGGACGAGCAGTACTTC.

The genes are TRBV12-3 or TRBV12-4 and TRBJ2-4; perhaps D is TRBD1 or TRBD2 (5 bases each). The CDR3 is 15 residues long. The V end was cut by 6 bases, the J end by 0 bases, with 12 bases between. The CDR3 DNA follows: TGTGCCAGCAGGTCCAGGGACCTAGCCAAAAACATTCAGTACTTC. It specifies CASRSRDLAKNIQYF.

This chain links TRBV5-1 with TRBJ2-1; the D is unclear. The CDR3 consists of 14 residues. V lost 0 bases and J 9 bases, leaving 13 bases between the germline ends. Germline CDR1 reads SGHRS; CDR2 reads YFSETQ. In nucleotides, the CDR3 is TGCGCCAGCAGCTTGGGACACGGTACCACTGAGCAGTTCTTC. It codes for CASSLGHGTTEQFF.